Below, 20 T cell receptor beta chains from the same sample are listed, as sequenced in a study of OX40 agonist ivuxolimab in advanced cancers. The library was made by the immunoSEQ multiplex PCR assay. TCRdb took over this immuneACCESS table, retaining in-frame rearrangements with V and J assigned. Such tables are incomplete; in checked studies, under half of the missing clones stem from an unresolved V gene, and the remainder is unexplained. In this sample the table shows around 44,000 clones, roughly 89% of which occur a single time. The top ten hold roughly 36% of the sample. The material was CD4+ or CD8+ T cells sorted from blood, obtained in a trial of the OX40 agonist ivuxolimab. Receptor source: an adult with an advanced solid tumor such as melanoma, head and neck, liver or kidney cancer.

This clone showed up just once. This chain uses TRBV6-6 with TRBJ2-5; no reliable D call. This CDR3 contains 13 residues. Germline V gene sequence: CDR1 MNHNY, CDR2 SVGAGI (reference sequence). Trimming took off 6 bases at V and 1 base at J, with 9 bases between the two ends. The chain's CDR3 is CASRYPSQETQYF. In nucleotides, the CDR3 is TGTGCCAGCAGATACCCGAGCCAAGAGACCCAGTACTTC.

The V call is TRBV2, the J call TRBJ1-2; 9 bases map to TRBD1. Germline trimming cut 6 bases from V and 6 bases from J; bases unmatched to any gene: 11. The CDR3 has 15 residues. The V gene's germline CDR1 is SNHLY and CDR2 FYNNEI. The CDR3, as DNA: TGTGCCAGCAGACCAAATACAGGGGGCGCTAATGGCTACACCTTC. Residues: CASRPNTGGANGYTF. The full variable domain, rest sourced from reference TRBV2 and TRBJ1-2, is EPEVTQTPSHQVTQMGQEVILRCVPISNHLYFYWYRQILGQKVEFLVSFYNNEISEKSEIFDDQFSVERPDGSNFTLKIRSTKLEDSAMYFCASRPNTGGANGYTFGSGTRLTVV.

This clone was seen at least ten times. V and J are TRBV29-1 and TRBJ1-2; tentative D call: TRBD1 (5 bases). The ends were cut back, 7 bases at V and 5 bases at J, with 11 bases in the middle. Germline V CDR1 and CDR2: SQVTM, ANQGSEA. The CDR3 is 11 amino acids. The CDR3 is CSGGTAYGYTF. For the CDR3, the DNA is TGCAGCGGGGGGACGGCTTATGGCTACACCTTC.

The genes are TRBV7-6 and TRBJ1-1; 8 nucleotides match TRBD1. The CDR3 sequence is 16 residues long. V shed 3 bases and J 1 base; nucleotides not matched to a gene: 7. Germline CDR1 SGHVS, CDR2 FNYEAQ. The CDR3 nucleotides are TGTGCCAGCAGCTTTGTTGGGACAGGACCGAACACTGAAGCTTTCTTT. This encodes CASSFVGTGPNTEAFF.

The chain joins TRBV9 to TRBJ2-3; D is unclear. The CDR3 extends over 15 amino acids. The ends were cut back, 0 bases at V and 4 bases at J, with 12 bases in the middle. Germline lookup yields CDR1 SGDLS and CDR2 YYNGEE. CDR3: CASSVGTAWADTQYF. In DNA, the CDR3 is TGTGCCAGCAGCGTAGGAACAGCGTGGGCAGATACGCAGTATTTT.

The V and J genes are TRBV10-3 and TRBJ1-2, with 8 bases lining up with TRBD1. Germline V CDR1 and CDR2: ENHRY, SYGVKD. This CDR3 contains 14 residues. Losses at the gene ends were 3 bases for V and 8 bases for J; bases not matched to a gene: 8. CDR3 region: CAISDPDRERGYTF. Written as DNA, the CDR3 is TGTGCCATCAGTGACCCGGACAGGGAGAGGGGCTACACCTTC.

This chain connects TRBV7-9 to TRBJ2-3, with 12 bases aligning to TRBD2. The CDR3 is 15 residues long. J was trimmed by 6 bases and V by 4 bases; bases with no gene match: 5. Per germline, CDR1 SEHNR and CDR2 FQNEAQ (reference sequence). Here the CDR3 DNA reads TGTGCCAGCAGCTCTCCTAGCGGGGGGGCGGATACGCAGTATTTT. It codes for CASSSPSGGADTQYF.

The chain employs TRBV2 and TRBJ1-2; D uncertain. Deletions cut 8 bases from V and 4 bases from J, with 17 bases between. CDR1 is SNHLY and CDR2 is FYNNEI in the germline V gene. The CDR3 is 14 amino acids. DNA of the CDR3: TGTGCCAGCGACCCCGGGGATCCCATCTATGGCTACACCTTC. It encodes CASDPGDPIYGYTF.

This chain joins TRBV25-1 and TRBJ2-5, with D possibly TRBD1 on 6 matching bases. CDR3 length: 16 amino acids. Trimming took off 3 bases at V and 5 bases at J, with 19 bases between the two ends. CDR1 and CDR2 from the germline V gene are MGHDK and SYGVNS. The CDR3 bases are TGTGCCAGCAGTGACGCCCTCCCAGGGGCTTGGGAGACCCAGTACTTC. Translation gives CASSDALPGAWETQYF.

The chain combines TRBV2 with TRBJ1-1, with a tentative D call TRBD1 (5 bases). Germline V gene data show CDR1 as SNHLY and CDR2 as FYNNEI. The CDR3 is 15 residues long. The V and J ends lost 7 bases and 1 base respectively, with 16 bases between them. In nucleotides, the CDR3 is TGTGCCAGCATGACCCGGGACGGGACGAACACTGAAGCTTTCTTT. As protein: CASMTRDGTNTEAFF.

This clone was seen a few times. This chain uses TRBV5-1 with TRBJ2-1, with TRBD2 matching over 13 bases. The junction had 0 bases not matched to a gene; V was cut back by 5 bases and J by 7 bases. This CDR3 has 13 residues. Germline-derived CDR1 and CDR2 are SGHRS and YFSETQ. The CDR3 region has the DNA TGCGCCAGCAGGACTAGCGGGGGGAATGAGCAGTTCTTC. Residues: CASRTSGGNEQFF.

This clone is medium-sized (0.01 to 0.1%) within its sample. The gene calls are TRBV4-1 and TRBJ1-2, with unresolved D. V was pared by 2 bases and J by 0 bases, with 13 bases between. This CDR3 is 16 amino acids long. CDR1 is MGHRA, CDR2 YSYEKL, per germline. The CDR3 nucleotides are TGCGCCAGCAGCCAAACCACCCTGGAAGCTAACTATGGCTACACCTTC. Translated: CASSQTTLEANYGYTF.

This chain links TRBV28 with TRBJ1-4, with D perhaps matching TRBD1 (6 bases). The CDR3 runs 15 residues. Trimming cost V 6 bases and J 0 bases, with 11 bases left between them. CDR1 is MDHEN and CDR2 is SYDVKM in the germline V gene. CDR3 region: CASRTGQTTNEKLFF. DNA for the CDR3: TGTGCCAGCAGAACTGGACAGACAACTAATGAAAAACTGTTTTTT.

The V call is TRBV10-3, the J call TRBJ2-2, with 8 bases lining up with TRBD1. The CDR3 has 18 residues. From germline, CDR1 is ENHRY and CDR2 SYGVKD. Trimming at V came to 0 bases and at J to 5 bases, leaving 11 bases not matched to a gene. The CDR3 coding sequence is TGTGCCATCAGTGAGTCAGACCAGGGGGCGGAAGGTACCGGGGAGCTGTTTTTT. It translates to CAISESDQGAEGTGELFF.

CDR3 amino acids: CASGLGPPINEQYF. CDR3 in DNA: TGTGCCAGCGGATTAGGACCTCCGATCAACGAGCAGTACTTC. The chain links TRBV5-8 to TRBJ2-7; D is uncertain. This CDR3 contains 14 residues. The germline V gene has CDR1 SGHTS and CDR2 YDEGEE. The V end was cut by 7 bases, the J end by 5 bases, with 19 bases between.

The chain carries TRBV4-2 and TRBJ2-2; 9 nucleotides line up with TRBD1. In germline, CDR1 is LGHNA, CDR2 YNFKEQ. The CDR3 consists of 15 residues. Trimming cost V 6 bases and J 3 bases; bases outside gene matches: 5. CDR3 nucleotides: TGTGCCAGCAGTACAGGGGGCGCGGACACCGGGGAGCTGTTTTTT. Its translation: CASSTGGADTGELFF.

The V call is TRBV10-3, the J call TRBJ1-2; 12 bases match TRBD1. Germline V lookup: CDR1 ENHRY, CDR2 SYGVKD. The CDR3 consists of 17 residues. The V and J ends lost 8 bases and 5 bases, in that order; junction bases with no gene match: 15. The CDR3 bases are TGTGCCATCGCCCCCTCGGGACAGGGGGCGATAAGGTATGGCTACACCTTC. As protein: CAIAPSGQGAIRYGYTF.

The CDR3 is CASDIAGLNTGELFF. The CDR3 DNA follows: TGTGCCAGCGACATAGCGGGATTGAACACCGGGGAGCTGTTTTTT. This sequence joins TRBV2 and TRBJ2-2, with 8 bases fitting TRBD2. CDR3 length: 15 amino acids. Germline values: CDR1 SNHLY, CDR2 FYNNEI. The J segment lost 1 base and the V segment lost 8 bases, leaving 6 bases of the junction unmatched.

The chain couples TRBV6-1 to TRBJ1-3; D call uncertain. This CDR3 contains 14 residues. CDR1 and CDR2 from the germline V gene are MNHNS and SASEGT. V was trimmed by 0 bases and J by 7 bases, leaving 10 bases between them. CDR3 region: CASSEASSTNTIYF. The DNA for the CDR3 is TGTGCCAGCAGTGAAGCCAGCTCTACCAACACCATATATTTT.

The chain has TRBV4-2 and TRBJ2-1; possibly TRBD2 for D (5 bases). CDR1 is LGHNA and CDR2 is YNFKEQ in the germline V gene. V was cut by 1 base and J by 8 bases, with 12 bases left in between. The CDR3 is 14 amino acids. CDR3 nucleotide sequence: TGTGCCAGCAGCCAAGTTGGCGGAGGTGATGAGCAGTTCTTC. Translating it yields CASSQVGGGDEQFF.